These 32 T cell receptor beta chains were sequenced from one sample in a study of T cells in Graves' hyperthyroidism and ophthalmopathy. Amplification of TCR beta CDR3 regions used RNA as the template. A set of HTBI primers served as the primers for a first-round RT-PCR of the TCR CDR3. MiXCR was run by TCRdb on the multiplex PCR reads, yielding one entry per CDR3 protein. Of fewer than 600,000 distinct CDR3 sequences in the sample, about 14% were seen once. Material for sequencing was blood. Source of these receptors: a woman aged 40 to 50 with Graves' hyperthyroidism.

This clonotype was seen ten or more times. CDR3 loop: CASSLLDRVAEQFF. The CDR3 DNA is TGTGCCAGCAGCCTTCTGGACAGGGTTGCTGAGCAGTTCTTC. The rearrangement uses TRBV11-2 and TRBJ2-1; 8 bases line up with TRBD1. The CDR3 has 14 residues. From germline, CDR1 is SGHAT and CDR2 FQNNGV. V was pared by 5 bases and J by 9 bases, with 9 bases of the junction left unmatched.

This chain links TRBV9 with TRBJ1-6, with TRBD1 matching 8 bases. CDR1 is SGDLS, CDR2 YYNGEE, per germline. After removal of 4 bases from V and 10 bases from J, the junction contained 4 bases not matched to a gene. The CDR3 is made up of 13 amino acids. The CDR3: CASSPGGRSPLHF. CDR3 bases: TGTGCCAGCAGCCCAGGGGGCCGGTCACCCCTCCACTTT.

This clonotype was observed a single time. This rearrangement joins TRBV7-9 to TRBJ2-2; TRBD2 matches 9 bases. V shed 8 bases, J shed 1 base, and the junction held 5 bases outside the gene matches. The length of the CDR3 is 15 residues. Germline V gene data show CDR1 as SEHNR and CDR2 as FQNEAQ (reference sequence). CDR3 DNA sequence: TGTGCCAGCTTAGCGGGAGAGAAGAACACCGGGGAGCTGTTTTTT. Its translation is CASLAGEKNTGELFF. Together with reference TRBV7-9 and TRBJ2-2, the CDR3 gives the full variable domain: DTGVSQNPRHKITKRGQNVTFRCDPISEHNRLYWYRQTLGQGPEFLTYFQNEAQLEKSRLLSDRFSAERPKGSFSTLEIQRTEQGDSAMYLCASLAGEKNTGELFFGEGSRLTVL.

A few counts support this clonotype. The rearrangement joins TRBV10-3 to TRBJ2-7, with 14 nucleotides matching TRBD2. V lost 10 bases to trimming and J lost 6 bases; unmatched junction nucleotides: 11. Germline V gives CDR1 ENHRY, CDR2 SYGVKD. The CDR3 extends over 15 amino acids. The CDR3 bases are TGTGCCACCAGGGGACTAGCGGGAGTTCAGGTCGAGCAGTACTTC. Amino acids: CATRGLAGVQVEQYF.

CDR3 nucleotide sequence: TGTGCCAGTAGTATAGGGCAGGGGGCCAGTCAGCCCCAGCATTTT. Translated: CASSIGQGASQPQHF. The chain employs TRBV19 and TRBJ1-5; TRBD1 agrees at 8 bases. The junction had 5 bases not matched to a gene; V was cut back by 1 base and J by 6 bases. The CDR3 is 15 amino acids. The germline CDR1 and CDR2 sequences are LNHDA and SQIVND (reference sequence).

This clonotype appeared many times. The CDR3 coding sequence is TGTGCCAGCAGCCACCTATATGAGGGGGAAGATGGCTACACCTTC. It yields the protein CASSHLYEGEDGYTF. The V call is TRBV3-1, the J call TRBJ1-2; D is possibly TRBD1 (6 bases). Trimming left V 3 bases short and J 6 bases short, with 17 bases between. The CDR3 length is 15 residues. From germline, CDR1 is LGHDT and CDR2 YNNKEL (reference sequence).

J is TRBJ2-6 and V is TRBV5-1; tentatively, D is TRBD2 (6 bases). The CDR3 covers 16 residues. The V and J ends lost 3 bases and 2 bases respectively, with 12 bases between them. CDR1 is SGHRS and CDR2 is YFSETQ in the germline V gene. CDR3: CASSSGVLAGANVLTF. The CDR3 coding sequence is TGCGCCAGCAGCTCGGGGGTGCTGGCTGGGGCCAACGTCCTGACTTTC.

This chain connects TRBV19 to TRBJ1-2, with 9 nucleotides matching TRBD1. V lost 6 bases, J lost 8 bases, and 4 bases stayed unmatched. This CDR3 has 12 amino acids. Germline values: CDR1 LNHDA, CDR2 SQIVND (reference sequence). The CDR3 nucleotides read TGTGCCAGTAGACAGGGGGCGCAGGGCTACACCTTC. It codes for CASRQGAQGYTF.

There are many counts of this clonotype. This chain links TRBV27 with TRBJ1-5; no clear D gene. CDR1 and CDR2 (germline): MNHEY, SMNVEV (reference sequence). The CDR3 sequence is 15 residues long. V lost 5 bases, J lost 4 bases, and 15 bases lay in between. The CDR3 reads CASSPPDGINQPQHF. The CDR3 DNA reads TGTGCCAGCAGTCCGCCGGACGGAATTAATCAGCCCCAGCATTTT.

This clonotype was recorded many times. The chain combines TRBV27 with TRBJ1-2; 12 positions agree with TRBD1. Germline V CDR1 and CDR2: MNHEY, SMNVEV (reference sequence). Trimming removed 5 bases from V and 3 bases from J; junction bases left unmatched: 13. There are 18 residues in the CDR3. The chain's CDR3 is CASSPGTGGVGGYYGYTF. DNA of the CDR3: TGTGCCAGCAGTCCAGGGACAGGGGGCGTCGGGGGGTACTATGGCTACACCTTC.

In its sample, this clonotype was seen many times. In DNA, the CDR3 is TGTGCCAGCAGCCGACAACGAGTAGCGGGAGGAGACGAGCAGTACTTC. This translates into CASSRQRVAGGDEQYF. The chain employs TRBV27 and TRBJ2-7, with TRBD2 identical over 10 bases. J lost 5 bases, V lost 6 bases, and 13 bases had no gene match. The CDR3 runs 16 residues. Germline V gene lookup returns CDR1 MNHEY and CDR2 SMNVEV (reference sequence).

This clonotype appeared many times. The rearrangement joins TRBV2 to TRBJ2-3; 7 bases line up with TRBD1. The CDR3 extends over 15 amino acids. The V gene's germline CDR1 is SNHLY and CDR2 FYNNEI. J gave up 2 bases and V 5 bases, and 7 bases lay outside the gene matches. The CDR3 reads CASSLQTGITDTQYF. The CDR3 bases are TGTGCCAGCAGTCTCCAGACAGGGATCACAGATACGCAGTATTTT.

Turning to this clonotype: The junction does not match germline at one end; this may be a read error. The rearrangement links TRBV10-1 to TRBJ2-3, with D possibly matching TRBD2 (5 bases). Germline assignment: CDR1 WNHNN and CDR2 SYGVQD (reference sequence). The CDR3 contains 15 residues. CDR3 nucleotides: TGCGCCAGCAGTGAGAGGTCGTCTAGCACAGATATGCAGTATTTT. Translated, it gives CASSERSSSTDMQYF.

This clonotype was seen ten or more times. CDR3 region: CASSYRWGGPLSSYNEQFF. The DNA of the CDR3 is TGTGCCAGCAGTTACCGTTGGGGGGGGCCCCTAAGCTCCTACAATGAGCAGTTCTTC. The chain recombines TRBV6-1 with TRBJ2-1; D may be TRBD2 (7 bases). V dropped 5 bases and J dropped 0 bases, with 23 bases sitting between them. CDR1 and CDR2 (germline): MNHNS, SASEGT. CDR3 size: 19 residues.

This clonotype was seen repeatedly, ten times or more. This rearrangement joins TRBV7-8 to TRBJ1-1; a possible D gene is TRBD1 (6 bases). V lost 0 bases and J lost 7, with 15 bases in between. The V gene's germline CDR1 is SGHVS and CDR2 FQNEAQ. This CDR3 has 15 residues. In nucleotides, the CDR3 is TGTGCCAGCAGCTTAGCGCCAGGGGCTTTGGATGAAGCTTTCTTT. Its protein is CASSLAPGALDEAFF.

The J gene is TRBJ2-1, the V gene TRBV20-1, with TRBD1 matching 12 bases. V was clipped by 5 bases and J by 9 bases; unmatched bases: 11. The CDR3 runs to 15 residues. Germline values: CDR1 DFQATT, CDR2 SNEGSKA (reference sequence). The CDR3 region has the DNA TGCAGTGCTGGCCGGGCGGGACAGGGGGCTTTTGAGCAGTTCTTC. This sequence encodes CSAGRAGQGAFEQFF.

In this sample, this clonotype turned up many times. CDR3 coding DNA: TGTGCCAGCAGTTTCCTTCGTGAAGGGCTGAACACTGAAGCTTTCTTT. Its protein is CASSFLREGLNTEAFF. The chain links TRBV27 to TRBJ1-1; no firm D call. This CDR3 has 16 residues. Trimming cost V 3 bases and J 0 bases, with 14 bases left between them. The germline V gene has CDR1 MNHEY and CDR2 SMNVEV (reference sequence).

This clonotype has ten or more counts. V is TRBV2 and J is TRBJ1-5; D gene ambiguous. Germline V gives CDR1 SNHLY, CDR2 FYNNEI. Trimming removed 7 bases from V and 2 bases from J, with 12 bases in between. The CDR3 runs to 14 residues. The CDR3 loop reads CASNGGGGNQPQHF. The CDR3 DNA is TGTGCCAGCAATGGCGGAGGAGGCAATCAGCCCCAGCATTTT.

The chain carries TRBV28 and TRBJ2-3; TRBD2 aligns across 9 bases. The CDR3 runs 15 residues. Unmatched junction bases numbered 5, after V lost 6 bases and J lost 1 base. CDR1 is MDHEN and CDR2 is SYDVKM in the germline V gene. CDR3 protein: CASRSRTSGTDTQYF. The CDR3 nucleotides are TGTGCCAGCAGGTCCAGGACTAGCGGCACAGATACGCAGTATTTT.

This clonotype was counted a few times. The rearrangement joins TRBV5-1 to TRBJ2-5; D could derive from TRBD1 or TRBD2 (6 bases each). Trimming took off 1 base at V and 4 bases at J, with 17 bases between the two ends. The V gene's germline CDR1 is SGHRS and CDR2 YFSETQ. This CDR3 comprises 16 residues. DNA for the CDR3: TGCGCCAGCAGCTTGATGAGCCGGGGGCGTGGAGAGACCCAGTACTTC. Its translation is CASSLMSRGRGETQYF.

For this clonotype: A much larger clone lies a single base off, so this may be a read error. The chain is built from TRBV5-1 and TRBJ2-1, with D perhaps TRBD1 or TRBD2 (5 bases each). Germline assignment: CDR1 SGHRS and CDR2 YFSETQ. V was cut by 4 bases and J by 5 bases, with 13 bases left in between. The length of the CDR3 is 14 residues. CDR3 in amino acids: CASSRDGAHNEQFF. CDR3 in DNA: TGCGCCAGCAGCCGGGACGGGGCCCACAATGAGCAGTTCTTC.

This clonotype showed up many times. The chain has TRBV28 and TRBJ2-6; 7 nucleotides agree with TRBD1. Trimming removed 5 bases from V and 0 bases from J; junction bases left unmatched: 4. Germline assignment: CDR1 MDHEN and CDR2 SYDVKM. There are 16 residues in the CDR3. The CDR3 DNA sequence: TGTGCCAGCAGTACTAACAGGGGCTCTGGGGCCAACGTCCTGACTTTC. It is translated as CASSTNRGSGANVLTF. The full variable domain, in which reference TRBV28 and TRBJ2-6 provide the parts outside the CDR3, is DVKVTQSSRYLVKRTGEKVFLECVQDMDHENMFWYRQDPGLGLRLIYFSYDVKMKEKGDIPEGYSVSREKKERFSLILESASTNQTSMYLCASSTNRGSGANVLTFGAGSRLTVL.

This clonotype was found many times. V gene TRBV20-1 combines with J gene TRBJ2-1; D is undetermined. Germline V gene data show CDR1 as DFQATT and CDR2 as SNEGSKA (reference sequence). The CDR3 runs to 16 residues. The V and J ends lost 4 bases and 2 bases respectively, with 18 bases between them. CDR3 in amino acids: CSAIHALVTTYNEQFF. The DNA for the CDR3 is TGCAGTGCTATCCACGCATTAGTCACAACCTACAATGAGCAGTTCTTC.

At least ten counts were recorded for this clonotype. This chain links TRBV6-5 with TRBJ2-5; D not resolved. Germline-derived CDR1 and CDR2 are MNHEY and SVGAGI. V lost 1 base and J lost 3, with 9 bases in between. This CDR3 comprises 14 residues. The CDR3 bases are TGTGCCAGCAGTTACTTAACCCAAAAAGAGACCCAGTACTTC. Its translation: CASSYLTQKETQYF.

This clonotype has only a few counts. DNA of the CDR3: TGTGCCGGATCTAGCGGGAGTATCAATGAGCAGTTCTTC. This gives the protein CAGSSGSINEQFF. The chain couples TRBV6-1 to TRBJ2-1, with 10 bases identical to TRBD2. Trimming removed 11 bases from V and 6 bases from J; junction bases left unmatched: 7. Germline CDR1 and CDR2: MNHNS and SASEGT. The CDR3 runs 13 residues.

This clonotype was seen many times. The genes are TRBV5-1 and TRBJ1-1; D unresolved. Per the germline V gene, CDR1 is SGHRS and CDR2 is YFSETQ. Trimming shortened V by 2 bases and J by 6 bases, and 14 bases separated the two germline ends. This CDR3 has 14 amino acids. CDR3: CASSFLASGAEAFF. The CDR3 bases are TGCGCCAGCAGCTTCTTGGCGAGTGGCGCTGAAGCTTTCTTT.

This clonotype was seen more than once but under ten times. The CDR3 nucleotides are TGTGCCATCAACCTAGGGGTTAAAACCTCCTACGAGCAGTACTTC. Residues: CAINLGVKTSYEQYF. The V gene is TRBV10-3, the J gene TRBJ2-7; possible D gene TRBD1, 5 bases. The CDR3 length is 15 residues. Germline V CDR1 and CDR2: ENHRY, SYGVKD. Trimming took off 7 bases at V and 0 bases at J, with 16 bases between the two ends.

In the case of this clonotype: This sequence may be a read error, since a much larger clone differs from it by one base. The chain employs TRBV28 and TRBJ2-3; TRBD2 might be the D (5 bases). CDR1 and CDR2 from the germline V gene are MDHEN and SYDVKM. Trimming took off 5 bases at V and 2 bases at J, with 14 bases between the two ends. The length of the CDR3 is 15 residues. The CDR3 DNA reads TGTGCCAGCAGTCCACCGGACGGACTCACAGATACGCAGTATTTT. Its translation: CASSPPDGLTDTQYF.

This clonotype has ten or more counts. This chain links TRBV28 with TRBJ1-2; 9 bases line up with TRBD1. The CDR3 length is 15 residues. Germline loops: CDR1 MDHEN, CDR2 SYDVKM. V shed 5 bases, J shed 4 bases, and the junction held 8 bases outside the gene matches. The CDR3 sequence is CASSPQGARGYGYTF. CDR3 DNA sequence: TGTGCCAGCAGTCCACAGGGGGCGCGGGGCTATGGCTACACCTTC.

The chain has TRBV25-1 and TRBJ2-2, with 7 bases that match TRBD1. The CDR3 covers 16 residues. Germline trimming cut 6 bases from V and 5 bases from J; bases unmatched to any gene: 12. Germline values: CDR1 MGHDK, CDR2 SYGVNS. CDR3 in amino acids: CASRSGPKGATGELFF. The DNA of the CDR3 is TGTGCCAGCAGAAGTGGGCCCAAGGGGGCGACCGGGGAGCTGTTTTTT.

With regard to this clonotype: This clone may be a read error of a much larger clone one base away. CDR3 sequence reads: CASSSRITQVSETQFF. The CDR3 DNA follows: TGTGCCAGCAGCTCTAGGATCACCCAAGTTTCGGAGACCCAGTTCTTC. This chain joins TRBV6-1 and TRBJ2-1; D is undetermined. Per the germline V gene, CDR1 is MNHNS and CDR2 is SASEGT. Trimming shortened V by 6 bases and J by 13 bases, and 28 bases separated the two germline ends. This CDR3 comprises 16 residues.

The sample holds many counts of this clonotype. V is TRBV27 and J is TRBJ2-3, with a tentative D call TRBD2 (6 bases). The germline V gene has CDR1 MNHEY and CDR2 SMNVEV (reference sequence). The CDR3 is 17 residues long. Trimming stripped 2 bases from V and 2 bases from J, with 17 bases between. CDR3 residues: CASSLGGRGPHTDTQYF. As DNA, the CDR3 is TGTGCCAGCAGTTTAGGCGGGCGGGGTCCACACACAGATACGCAGTATTTT.